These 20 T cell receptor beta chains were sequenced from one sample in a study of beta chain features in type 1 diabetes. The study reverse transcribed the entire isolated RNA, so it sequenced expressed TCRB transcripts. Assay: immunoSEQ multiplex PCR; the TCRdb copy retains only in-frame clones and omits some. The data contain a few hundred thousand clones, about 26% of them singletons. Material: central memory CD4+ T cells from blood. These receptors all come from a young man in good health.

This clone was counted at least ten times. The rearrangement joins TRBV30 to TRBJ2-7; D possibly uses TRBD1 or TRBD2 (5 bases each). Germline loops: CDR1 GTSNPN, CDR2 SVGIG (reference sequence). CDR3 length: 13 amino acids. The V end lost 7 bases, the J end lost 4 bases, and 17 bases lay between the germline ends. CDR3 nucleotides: TGTGCCTACCTCCGGGACGGTCGGTACGAGCAGTACTTC. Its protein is CAYLRDGRYEQYF.

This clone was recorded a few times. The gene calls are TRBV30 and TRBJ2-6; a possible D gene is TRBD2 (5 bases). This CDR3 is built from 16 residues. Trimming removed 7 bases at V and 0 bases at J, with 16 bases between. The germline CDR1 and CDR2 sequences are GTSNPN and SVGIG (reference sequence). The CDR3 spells CALEAVGTSGANVLTF. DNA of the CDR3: TGTGCCTTGGAGGCAGTTGGAACCTCTGGGGCCAACGTCCTGACTTTC. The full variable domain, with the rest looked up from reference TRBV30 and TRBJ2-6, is SQTIHQWPATLVQPVGSPLSLECTVEGTSNPNLYWYRQAAGRGLQLLFYSVGIGQISSEVPQNLSASRPQDRQFILSSKKLLLSDSGFYLCALEAVGTSGANVLTFGAGSRLTVL.

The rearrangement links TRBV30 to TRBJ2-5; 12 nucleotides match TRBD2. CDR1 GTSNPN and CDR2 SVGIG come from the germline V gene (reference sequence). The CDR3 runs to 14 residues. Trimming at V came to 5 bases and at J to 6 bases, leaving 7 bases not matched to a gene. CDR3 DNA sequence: TGTGCCTGGGGTACGACTAGCGGGAGCAAGACCCAGTACTTC. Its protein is CAWGTTSGSKTQYF.

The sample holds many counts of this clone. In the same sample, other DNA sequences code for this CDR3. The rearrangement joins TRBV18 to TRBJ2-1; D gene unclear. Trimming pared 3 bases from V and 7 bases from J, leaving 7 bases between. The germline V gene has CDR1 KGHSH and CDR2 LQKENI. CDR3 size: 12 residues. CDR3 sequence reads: CASSPRLNEQFF. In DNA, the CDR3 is TGTGCCAGCTCACCTCGGTTGAATGAGCAGTTCTTC.

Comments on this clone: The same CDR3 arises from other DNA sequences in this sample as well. The chain's CDR3 is CASRGLYEQYF. The CDR3 coding sequence is TGTGCCAGCAGGGGGCTCTACGAGCAGTACTTC. The rearrangement joins TRBV6-5 to TRBJ2-7; D is perhaps TRBD1 (5 bases). The CDR3 is 11 amino acids. Germline V gene lookup returns CDR1 MNHEY and CDR2 SVGAGI. V was trimmed by 6 bases and J by 3 bases, leaving 6 bases between them.

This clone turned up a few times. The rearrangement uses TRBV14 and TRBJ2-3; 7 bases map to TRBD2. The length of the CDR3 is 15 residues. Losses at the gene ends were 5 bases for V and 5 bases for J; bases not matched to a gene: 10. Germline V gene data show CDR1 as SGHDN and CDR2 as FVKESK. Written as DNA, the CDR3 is TGTGCCAGCAGCACCCTAGCGGTCCGTGGAGATACGCAGTATTTT. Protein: CASSTLAVRGDTQYF. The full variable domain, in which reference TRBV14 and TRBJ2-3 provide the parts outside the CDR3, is EAGVTQFPSHSVIEKGQTVTLRCDPISGHDNLYWYRRVMGKEIKFLLHFVKESKQDESGMPNNRFLAERTGGTYSTLKVQPAELEDSGVYFCASSTLAVRGDTQYFGPGTRLTVL.

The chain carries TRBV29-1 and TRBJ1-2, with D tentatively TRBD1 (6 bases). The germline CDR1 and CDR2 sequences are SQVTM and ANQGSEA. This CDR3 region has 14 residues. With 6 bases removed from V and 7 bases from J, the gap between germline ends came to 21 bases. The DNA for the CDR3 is TGCAGCGTATCCAAGGGGGAGAGGGTGGGTGGCTACACCTTC. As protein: CSVSKGERVGGYTF.

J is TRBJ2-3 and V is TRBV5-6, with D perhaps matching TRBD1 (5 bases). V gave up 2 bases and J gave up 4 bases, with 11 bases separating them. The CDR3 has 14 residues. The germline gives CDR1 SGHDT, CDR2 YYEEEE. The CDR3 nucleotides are TGTGCCAGCAGCTTAGGGGTCCTCCCAGATACGCAGTATTTT. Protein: CASSLGVLPDTQYF.

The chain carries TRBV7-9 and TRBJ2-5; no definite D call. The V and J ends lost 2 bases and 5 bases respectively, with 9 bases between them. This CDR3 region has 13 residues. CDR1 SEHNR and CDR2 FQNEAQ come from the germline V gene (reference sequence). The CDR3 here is CASSLPQRETQYF. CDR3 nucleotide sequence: TGTGCCAGCAGCTTACCCCAAAGGGAGACCCAGTACTTC.

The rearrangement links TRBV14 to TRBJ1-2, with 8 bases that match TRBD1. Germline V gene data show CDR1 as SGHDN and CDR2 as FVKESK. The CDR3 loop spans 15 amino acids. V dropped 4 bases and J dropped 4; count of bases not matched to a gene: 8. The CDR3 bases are TGTGCCAGCAGCCCGGGATCAGGGGGCGCCTATGGCTACACCTTC. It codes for CASSPGSGGAYGYTF.

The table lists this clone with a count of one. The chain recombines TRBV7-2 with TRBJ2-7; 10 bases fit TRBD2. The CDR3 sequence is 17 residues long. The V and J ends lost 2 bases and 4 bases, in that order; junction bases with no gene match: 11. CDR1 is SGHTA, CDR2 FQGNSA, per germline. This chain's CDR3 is CASSLTSGTLVWYEQYF. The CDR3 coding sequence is TGTGCCAGCAGCTTAACTAGCGGGACCTTAGTATGGTACGAGCAGTACTTC.

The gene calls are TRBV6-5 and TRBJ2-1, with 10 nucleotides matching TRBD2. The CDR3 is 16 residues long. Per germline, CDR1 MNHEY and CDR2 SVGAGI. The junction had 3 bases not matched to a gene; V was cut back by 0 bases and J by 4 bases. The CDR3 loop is CASSYSGTSVYNEQFF. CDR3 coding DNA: TGTGCCAGCAGTTACTCGGGGACTAGCGTATACAATGAGCAGTTCTTC.

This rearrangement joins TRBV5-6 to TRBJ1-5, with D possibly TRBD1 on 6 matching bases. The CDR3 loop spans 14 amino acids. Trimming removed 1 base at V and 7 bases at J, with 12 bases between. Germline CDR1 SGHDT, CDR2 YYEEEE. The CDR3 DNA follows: TGTGCCAGCAGCTTGAGGGGGGGAGGCCAGCCCCAGCATTTT. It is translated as CASSLRGGGQPQHF.

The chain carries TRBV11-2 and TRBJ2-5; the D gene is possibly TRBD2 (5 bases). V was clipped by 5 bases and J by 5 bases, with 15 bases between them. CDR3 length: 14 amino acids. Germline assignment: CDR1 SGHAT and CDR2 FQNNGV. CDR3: CASSPDFSAETQYF. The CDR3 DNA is TGTGCCAGCAGCCCAGACTTTAGCGCGGAGACCCAGTACTTC.

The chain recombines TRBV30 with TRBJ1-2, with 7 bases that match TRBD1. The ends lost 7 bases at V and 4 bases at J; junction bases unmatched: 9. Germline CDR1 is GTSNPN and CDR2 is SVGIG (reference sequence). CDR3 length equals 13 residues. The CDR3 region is CASPTGRGYGYTF. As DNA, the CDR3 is TGTGCCTCCCCGACAGGGAGAGGCTATGGCTACACCTTC.

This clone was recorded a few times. CDR3 sequence: CASSPEWDTQYF. CDR3 DNA: TGCGCCAGCAGCCCGGAGTGGGATACGCAGTATTTT. This chain links TRBV5-1 with TRBJ2-3; D remains ambiguous. In germline, CDR1 is SGHRS, CDR2 YFSETQ. The CDR3 sequence is 12 residues long. V was clipped by 4 bases and J by 6 bases, with 9 bases between them. Based on the CDR3 plus reference TRBV5-1 and TRBJ2-3, the full variable domain is KAGVTQTPRYLIKTRGQQVTLSCSPISGHRSVSWYQQTPGQGLQFLFEYFSETQRNKGNFPGRFSGRQFSNSRSEMNVSTLELGDSALYLCASSPEWDTQYFGPGTRLTVL.

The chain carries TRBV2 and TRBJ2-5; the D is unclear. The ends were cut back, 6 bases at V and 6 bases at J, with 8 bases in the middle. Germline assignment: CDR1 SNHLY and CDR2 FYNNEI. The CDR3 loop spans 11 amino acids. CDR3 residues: CASRRQQTQYF. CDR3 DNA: TGTGCCAGCAGGAGACAACAGACCCAGTACTTC.

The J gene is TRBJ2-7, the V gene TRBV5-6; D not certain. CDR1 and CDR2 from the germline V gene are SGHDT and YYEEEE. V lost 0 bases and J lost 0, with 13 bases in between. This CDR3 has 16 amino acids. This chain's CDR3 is CASSLAQFTSSYEQYF. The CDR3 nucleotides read TGTGCCAGCAGCTTGGCCCAATTCACGAGCTCCTACGAGCAGTACTTC.

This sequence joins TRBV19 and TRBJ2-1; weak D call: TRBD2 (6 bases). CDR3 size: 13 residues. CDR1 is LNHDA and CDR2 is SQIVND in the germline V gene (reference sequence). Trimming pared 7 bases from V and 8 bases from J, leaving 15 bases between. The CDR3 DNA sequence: TGTGCCAGTAAGGAGGGGCCCCGCGATGAGCAGTTCTTC. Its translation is CASKEGPRDEQFF.

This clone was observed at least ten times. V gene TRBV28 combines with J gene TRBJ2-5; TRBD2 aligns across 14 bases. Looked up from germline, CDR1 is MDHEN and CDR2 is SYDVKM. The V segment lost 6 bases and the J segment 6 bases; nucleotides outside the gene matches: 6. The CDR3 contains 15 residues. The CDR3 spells CASRAGTSGGQTQYF. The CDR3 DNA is TGTGCCAGCAGGGCCGGGACTAGCGGGGGACAGACCCAGTACTTC.